The rows below give T cell receptor beta chains drawn from one sample of a study of blood T cells in healthy people across ages. Using its own MiXCR run on the 5' RACE reads, TCRdb lists one record per CDR3 protein. This repertoire shows 800,000 to 1,300,000 distinct CDR3 sequences, almost 25% found once; its top ten account for about 0.72%. The data were also submitted as part of a second study, on T cells of mothers and their children.

Source material: blood. The receptors stem from a girl aged 2-15 years in good health. The CDR3 runs from the conserved cysteine through the conserved F or W. The D gene is left open where the match is weak. Clone size is stated in some rows and not others, as once, few, many or a class when expanded.

clone_size j_call d_call v_call cdr3_aa cdr3_nt
many TRBJ1-4 - TRBV12-3/TRBV12-4 CASGQEKLFF TGTGCCAGCGGACAAGAAAAACTGTTTTTT
- TRBJ1-1 TRBD1 TRBV6-2/TRBV6-3 CASSYPTTGSNTEAFF TGTGCCAGCAGTTACCCGACGACAGGGTCGAACACTGAAGCTTTCTTT
- TRBJ2-5 - TRBV29-1 CSGAYSTTSGPMGETQYF TGCAGCGGGGCTTACTCTACTACAAGCGGGCCCATGGGGGAGACCCAGTACTTC
- TRBJ2-1 - TRBV4-1 CASSRVLESPYNEQFF TGCGCCAGCAGCCGCGTTCTCGAGTCGCCCTACAATGAGCAGTTCTTC
- TRBJ2-1 - TRBV11-2 CASSLTDSRYNEQFF TGTGCCAGCAGCTTAACTGATTCTCGTTACAATGAGCAGTTCTTC
- TRBJ2-4 - TRBV6-6 CASSHLAAKNVQYF TGTGCCAGCTCCCACCTGGCAGCCAAAAACGTTCAGTACTTC
- TRBJ2-5 - TRBV7-2 CASSLAAAKETQYF TGTGCCAGCAGCTTAGCCGCAGCCAAAGAGACCCAGTACTTC
few TRBJ2-3 - TRBV5-5 CASSLAPPPRTDTQYF TGTGCCAGCAGCTTGGCGCCGCCGCCCCGCACAGATACGCAGTATTTT
- TRBJ1-1 - TRBV4-1 CASSQPQWNTEAFF TGCGCCAGCAGCCAACCACAGTGGAACACTGAAGCTTTCTTT
few TRBJ2-5 - TRBV24-1 CATSDPLGLPGETQYF TGTGCCACCAGTGATCCCCTGGGTCTCCCGGGGGAGACCCAGTACTTC
few TRBJ2-3 TRBD2 TRBV6-2/TRBV6-3 CASSSRLAGYSTDTQYF TGTGCCAGCAGTTCCAGACTAGCGGGATATAGCACAGATACGCAGTATTTT
- TRBJ2-3 TRBD2 TRBV27 CASSPSSGGVTDTQYF TGTGCCAGCAGTCCCTCTAGCGGGGGGGTTACAGATACGCAGTATTTT
few TRBJ2-1 TRBD2 TRBV12-3/TRBV12-4 CASSLISGEYNEQFF TGTGCCAGCAGTTTAATAAGCGGGGAATACAATGAGCAGTTCTTC
- TRBJ2-5 - TRBV29-1 CSGRLGRTQYF TGTAGCGGACGACTAGGAAGGACCCAGTACTTC
- TRBJ2-3 TRBD2 TRBV6-2/TRBV6-3 CASILGGGTDTQYF TGTGCCAGTATCCTCGGGGGGGGCACAGATACGCAGTATTTT
- TRBJ2-5 - TRBV7-9 CASSSVDKEETQYF TGTGCCAGCAGCTCCGTGGACAAGGAAGAGACCCAGTACTTC
few TRBJ2-5 TRBD2 TRBV6-5 CASRTPSGGETQYF TGTGCCAGCAGAACGCCTAGCGGGGGAGAGACCCAGTACTTC
- TRBJ2-5 TRBD2 TRBV20-1 CSARAGGPVETQYF TGCAGTGCCCGAGCGGGAGGGCCGGTTGAGACCCAGTACTTC
- TRBJ2-4 - TRBV12-5 CASGSTSPGGERTKNIQYF TGTGCTAGTGGTTCGACAAGTCCCGGGGGCGAGAGGACCAAAAACATTCAGTACTTC
once TRBJ2-2 - TRBV4-1 CASSQDGLSGELFF TGCGCCAGCAGCCAAGATGGGTTGTCCGGGGAGCTGTTTTTT
- TRBJ2-3 TRBD2 TRBV20-1 CSARPGLEGDTQYF TGCAGTGCAAGACCGGGACTAGAGGGAGATACGCAGTATTTT
- TRBJ2-7 - TRBV5-4 CASSPFPRGRAYEQYF TGTGCCAGCAGCCCCTTTCCGAGGGGACGGGCCTACGAGCAGTACTTC
- TRBJ1-1 - TRBV4-2 CASSHVGGLISEAFF TGTGCCAGCAGCCACGTGGGGGGGTTAATATCTGAAGCTTTCTTT
- TRBJ1-6 TRBD1 TRBV28 CASSLWTGGSPLHF TGTGCCAGCAGTTTATGGACAGGGGGCTCACCCCTCCACTTT
few TRBJ2-5 - TRBV12-3/TRBV12-4 CASSFRGGEETQYF TGTGCCAGCAGTTTTCGGGGCGGGGAAGAGACCCAGTACTTC
few TRBJ2-6 - TRBV5-6 CASSLFSDSGANVLTF TGTGCCAGCAGCTTATTCAGTGACTCTGGGGCCAACGTCCTGACTTTC
- TRBJ2-1 - TRBV7-9 CASSSSDPYNEQFF TGTGCCAGCAGCTCCTCGGACCCTTACAATGAGCAGTTCTTC
- TRBJ2-1 - TRBV27 CASSFRGAEQFF TGTGCCAGCAGTTTCCGAGGCGCGGAGCAGTTCTTC
few TRBJ1-2 - TRBV11-2 CASSFPAKGGYTF TGTGCCAGCAGCTTCCCCGCGAAGGGTGGCTACACCTTC
- TRBJ2-6 - TRBV28 CASSSQGGSGANVLTF TGTGCCAGCAGTTCACAGGGTGGGTCTGGGGCCAACGTCCTGACTTTC
- TRBJ1-1 - TRBV5-1 CATRAGVNTEAFF TGCGCCACCAGAGCAGGGGTGAACACTGAAGCTTTCTTT
- TRBJ2-5 TRBD2 TRBV7-9 CASSLSLAGTLLETQYF TGTGCCAGCAGCTTAAGCCTAGCGGGAACACTTTTGGAGACCCAGTACTTC
few TRBJ1-5 - TRBV4-1 CASSQVPGGNQPQHF TGCGCCAGCAGCCAAGTTCCAGGGGGCAATCAGCCCCAGCATTTT
few TRBJ1-2 TRBD1 TRBV7-8 CASSGWGQPYGYTF TGTGCCAGCAGCGGTTGGGGACAGCCGTATGGCTACACCTTC
- TRBJ1-1 - TRBV6-2/TRBV6-3 CASSSRGTYEAFF TGTGCCAGCAGCTCGAGGGGGACCTATGAAGCTTTCTTT
- TRBJ1-3 - TRBV29-1 CSVSRGNTGNTIYF TGCAGCGTTTCTCGGGGTAACACTGGAAACACCATATATTTT
- TRBJ2-5 - TRBV2 CASSLDIEETQYF TGTGCCAGTTCCTTGGACATTGAAGAGACCCAGTACTTC
few TRBJ2-3 - TRBV20-1 CSAPFGGQGTDTQYF TGCAGTGCCCCTTTTGGGGGTCAAGGGACAGATACGCAGTATTTT
- TRBJ2-7 - TRBV6-1 CASSVYTGSSYEQYF TGTGCCAGCAGTGTATATACCGGGAGCTCCTACGAGCAGTACTTC
- TRBJ2-5 - TRBV4-1 CASSQEVGSQQYF TGCGCCAGCAGCCAAGAGGTTGGATCACAGCAGTACTTC
- TRBJ2-7 - TRBV28 CASGTAQQYF TGTGCCAGCGGGACCGCGCAACAGTACTTC